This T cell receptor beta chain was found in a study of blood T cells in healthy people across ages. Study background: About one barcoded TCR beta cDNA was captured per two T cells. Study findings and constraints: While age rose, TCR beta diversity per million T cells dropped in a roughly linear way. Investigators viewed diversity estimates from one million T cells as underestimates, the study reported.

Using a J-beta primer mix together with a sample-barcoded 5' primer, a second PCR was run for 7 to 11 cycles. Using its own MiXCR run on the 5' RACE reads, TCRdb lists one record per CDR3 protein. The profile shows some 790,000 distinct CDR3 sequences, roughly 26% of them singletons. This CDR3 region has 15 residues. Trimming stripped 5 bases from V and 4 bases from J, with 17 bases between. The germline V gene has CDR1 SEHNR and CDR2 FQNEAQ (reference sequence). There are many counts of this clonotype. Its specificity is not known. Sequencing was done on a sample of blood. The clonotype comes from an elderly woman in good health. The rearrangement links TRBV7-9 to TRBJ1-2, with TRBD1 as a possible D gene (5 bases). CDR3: CASSGTGRGFYGYTF. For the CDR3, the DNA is TGTGCCAGCAGCGGAACGGGACGCGGCTTCTATGGCTACACCTTC.